This T cell receptor (beta chain) was captured in a study of identical twins (dated by TCRdb to the mid-2010s). For the study in its entirety: The study deep-sequenced TCR alpha and beta repertoires from monozygotic twins, unrelated adults of various ages and cord blood to test whether fetal clonotypes persist. To rule out contamination, the twin experiments were replicated at different times with different library preparation protocols. What the authors observed across the whole study: Excess twin sharing in beta out-of-frame sequences was weaker because fewer shared sequences lowered the signal-to-noise ratio. Zero-insertion analyses could be partly confounded by invariant T cells such as MAIT and iNKT, although diverse VJ usage argued against such confounding for most clonotypes. In monozygotic twins, recombination models systematically underestimated out-of-frame TCR alpha sharing, but the models matched the sharing seen between unrelated individuals. Because the same donors could not be followed over many years, the conclusions relied on cross-sectional statistical analysis. Compared with coincidental sharing between unrelated individuals, out-of-frame TCR alpha sequences shared between twins had an excess of sequences with low generation probability. Abundant cord blood beta clonotypes carried fewer insertions; young adult naive repertoires showed a weaker similar trend, while memory repertoires showed none.

This clonotype was picked up many times. Its antigen is currently not known. Base qualities are not at hand, and no much larger clone is one base apart. Every donor in the study was a healthy Caucasian. The twin cohort comprised three pairs of female monozygotic twins, all aged about 18 to 30 years. Peripheral blood mononuclear cells were used as the source from which RNA for TCR libraries was isolated. Spanning cysteine to phenylalanine, the CDR3 consists of 13 amino acids. The DNA shown is the 39-base CDR3, in frame from base 1. Relative to germline, V is missing 4 bases and J is missing 13 bases, with 11 bases of the junction outside any gene match. CDR1 and CDR2 were assigned from the germline V gene as SGHDT and YYEEEE. Library prep was done by 5' RACE. Data came from an Illumina HiSeq 2000. A universal primer binding site was introduced by template switching, and a unique molecular identifier was present in the final cDNA, enabling accurate counting of TCR cDNA molecules. First-strand cDNA for TCR alpha and beta chains was synthesized from specific primers in the conserved constant-segment region. To control for contamination, every cDNA library was double barcoded, receiving both a SMART-Mk sample barcode and Illumina barcodes. Two successive PCR steps introduced TruSeq adapter sequences along with Illumina sample barcodes. The Illumina HiSeq platform was used with custom primers to sequence TCR alpha and beta cDNA libraries. Regarding the original processing steps: MiGEC processed the raw reads to extract unique molecular identifiers, while MiXCR was used to determine the CDR3 positions. Recombination models were inferred per individual with the repgenHMM and IGoR tools using an EM algorithm. Shared clonotypes were analyzed with the tcR package in R, and sharing was normalized by the product of cloneset sizes. Out-of-frame nonproductive sequences were analyzed to study raw recombination free of thymic and clonal selection effects. In-frame beta chains were kept once TCRdb had trimmed the public reads at Q25 with fastp and called clones with MiXCR. Each CDR3 protein gets just one entry, which takes the most common genes and DNA from the rows behind it. TCRdb's processing, not the authors', yielded these V and J calls. The sample records some 730,000 distinct CDR3 sequences, 18% of which are singletons. The ten largest account for about an eighth of the sample.

These data also formed part of another study, on T cells expressing NK-cell markers. According to the second study: Eight or nine donors provided sorted CD3+CD56+NKG2C+, CD3+CD56+NKG2C- and CD3+CD56-NKG2C+ T-cell subsets, whose TCR beta-chain repertoires were profiled. Seven of the eight sequenced donors were HCMV-seropositive and one was HCMV-seronegative. To restrict sorting to alphabetaTCR-expressing T cells, an anti-gammadeltaTCR antibody was added in several experiments. In a handful of donors, the dominant CD3+CD56+NKG2C+ clonotypes were found to rank among the top 10 CD8+ clonotypes and to make up about 1.0-7.0% of CD8+ T cells. Those dominant clonotypes were again the most abundant among CD3+CD56-NKG2C+ cells in several donors, at roughly 25-60.1%. Whether the expanded NKG2C-expressing T cell clones were specific for HCMV antigens was left unclear. The eight sequenced donors were randomly selected healthy volunteers, three men and five women. A commercial ELISA kit detecting HCMV-specific IgG in serum was used to determine HCMV serostatus. Bulk peripheral blood T-cell repertoires were additionally sequenced from unsorted PBMC for about 6 donors. MIGEC was used to demultiplex reads and group reads by UMI, and MiTCR was used to assemble and quantify clonotypes. To exclude erroneous sequences, any TCR cDNA sequence not supported by at least two reads was discarded. The tcR package was used for downstream repertoire analysis, with clonotypes matched between fractions based on CDR3 nucleotide sequence plus V segment. VDJmatch was used to annotate antigen specificity against VDJdb, with one amino acid substitution allowed in CDR3.

The chain joins TRBV5-6 to TRBJ2-5, and 9 junction bases match TRBD1. Sequencing input: PBMCs. The source of this sequence is a woman in her late teens or twenties in good health. The nucleotide sequence reads TGTGCCAGCAGCCCGTCCGGGACAGGGAGGCTGTACTTC. This encodes CASSPSGTGRLYF.